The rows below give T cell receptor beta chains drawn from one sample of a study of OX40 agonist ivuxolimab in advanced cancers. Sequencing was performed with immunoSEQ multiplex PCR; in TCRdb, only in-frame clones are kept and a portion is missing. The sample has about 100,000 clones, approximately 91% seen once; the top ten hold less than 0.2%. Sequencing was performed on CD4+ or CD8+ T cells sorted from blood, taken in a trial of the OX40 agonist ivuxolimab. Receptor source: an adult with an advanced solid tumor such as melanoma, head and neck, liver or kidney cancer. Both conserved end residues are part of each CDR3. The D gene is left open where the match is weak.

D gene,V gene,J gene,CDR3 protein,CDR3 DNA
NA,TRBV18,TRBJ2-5,CASSYGQETQYF,TGTGCCAGCTCGTACGGACAAGAGACCCAGTACTTC
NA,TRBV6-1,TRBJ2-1,CASSEVRDLGSYNEQFF,TGTGCCAGCAGTGAGGTTAGAGATTTAGGCTCCTACAATGAGCAGTTCTTC
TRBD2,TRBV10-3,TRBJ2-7,CAIRGLAGVEQYF,TGTGCCATCCGCGGACTAGCGGGAGTCGAGCAGTACTTC
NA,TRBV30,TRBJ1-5,CAWRPGTAGQPQHF,TGTGCCTGGCGACCCGGGACCGCCGGCCAGCCCCAGCATTTT
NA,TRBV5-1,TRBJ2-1,CASSRLTGQPPNEQFF,TGCGCCAGCAGCCGACTCACCGGCCAGCCCCCCAATGAGCAGTTCTTC
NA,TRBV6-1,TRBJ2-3,CASSESGRHTQYF,TGTGCCAGCAGTGAATCGGGACGGCACACGCAGTATTTT
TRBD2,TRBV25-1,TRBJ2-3,CASSDSTRGAQYF,TGTGCCAGCAGTGACTCCACGCGGGGGGCGCAGTATTTT
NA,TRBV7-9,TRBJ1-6,CASSPPGGEGSPLHF,TGTGCCAGCAGCCCCCCCGGGGGTGAGGGTTCACCCCTCCACTTT
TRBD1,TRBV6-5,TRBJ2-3,CASSWTGRGADTQYF,TGTGCCAGCAGTTGGACAGGACGAGGGGCAGATACGCAGTATTTT
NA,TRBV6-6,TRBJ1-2,CASSPPGADYGYTF,TGTGCCAGCAGTCCCCCGGGGGCGGACTATGGCTACACCTTC
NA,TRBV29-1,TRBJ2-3,CSVDGGLPGDTQYF,TGCAGCGTTGACGGGGGGCTGCCCGGAGATACGCAGTATTTT
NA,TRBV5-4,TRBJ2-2,CASSSAVTGNTGELFF,TGTGCCAGCAGTTCCGCAGTCACGGGGAACACCGGGGAGCTGTTTTTT
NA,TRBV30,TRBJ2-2,CAWTGTLNTGELFF,TGTGCCTGGACCGGGACACTGAACACCGGGGAGCTGTTTTTT
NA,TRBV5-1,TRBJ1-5,CASSLEGQWMQPQHF,TGCGCCAGCAGCTTGGAGGGGCAGTGGATGCAGCCCCAGCATTTT
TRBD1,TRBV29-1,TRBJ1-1,CSVTRGQGGTEAFF,TGCAGCGTAACCCGAGGACAGGGGGGCACTGAAGCTTTCTTT
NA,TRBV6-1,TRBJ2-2,CASSTRSGGTGELFF,TGTGCCAGCAGTACCAGGTCCGGCGGCACCGGGGAGCTGTTTTTT
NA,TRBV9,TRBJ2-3,CASSAQVGTDTQYF,TGTGCCAGCAGCGCACAGGTTGGCACAGATACGCAGTATTTT
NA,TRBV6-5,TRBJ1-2,CASSYSTGHFYGYTF,TGTGCCAGCAGTTACTCGACGGGGCACTTCTATGGCTACACCTTC
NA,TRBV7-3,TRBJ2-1,CASSLTVGGEQFF,TGTGCCAGCAGCTTAACGGTCGGTGGTGAGCAGTTCTTC
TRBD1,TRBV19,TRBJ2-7,CASSVGGTGTEQYF,TGTGCCAGTAGTGTTGGCGGGACAGGGACCGAGCAGTACTTC